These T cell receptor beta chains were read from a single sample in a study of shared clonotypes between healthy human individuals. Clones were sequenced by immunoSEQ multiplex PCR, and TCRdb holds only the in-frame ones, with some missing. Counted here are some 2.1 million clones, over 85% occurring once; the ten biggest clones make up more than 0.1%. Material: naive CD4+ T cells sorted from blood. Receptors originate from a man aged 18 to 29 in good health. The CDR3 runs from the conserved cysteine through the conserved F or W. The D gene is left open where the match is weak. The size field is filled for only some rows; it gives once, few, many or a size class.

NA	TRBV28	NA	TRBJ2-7	TGTGCCAGCAGTCTCCCCCTAGGGGCAGGAACCTACGAGCAGTACTTC	CASSLPLGAGTYEQYF
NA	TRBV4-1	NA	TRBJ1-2	TGCGCCAGCAGCCAAGTCGGGGGCGCCGAGTTAGGCTACACCTTC	CASSQVGGAELGYTF
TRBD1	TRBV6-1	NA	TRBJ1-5	TGTGCCAGCGTAAGCGGGACAGCAAACAATCAGCCCCAGCATTTT	CASVSGTANNQPQHF
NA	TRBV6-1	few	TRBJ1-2	TGTGCCAGCAGTGAATCGGGGGCCTATGGCTACACCTTC	CASSESGAYGYTF
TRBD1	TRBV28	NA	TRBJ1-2	TGTGCCAGCGCCGAGGCGACAGGGAACTATGGCTACACCTTC	CASAEATGNYGYTF
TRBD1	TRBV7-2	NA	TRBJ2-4	TGTGCCAGCAGTCCAGGGGGCGAAGCCAAAAACATTCAGTACTTC	CASSPGGEAKNIQYF
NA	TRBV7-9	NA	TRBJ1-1	TGTGCCAGCAGTTCTGAAGGGATCAACACTGAAGCTTTCTTT	CASSSEGINTEAFF
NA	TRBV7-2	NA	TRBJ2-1	TGTGCCAGCAGCTTAGGCCCTAGAGCGCTTGCCTACAATGAGCAGTTCTTC	CASSLGPRALAYNEQFF
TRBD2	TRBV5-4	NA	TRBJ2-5	TGTGCCAGCAGCTTGATAGCGGGGGGCAAAGAGACCCAGTACTTC	CASSLIAGGKETQYF
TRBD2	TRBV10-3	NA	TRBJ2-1	TGTGCCATCACCGAGGGTGGCGGGGGGGCCCTCAATGAGCAGTTCTTC	CAITEGGGGALNEQFF
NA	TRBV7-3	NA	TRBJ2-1	TGTGCCAGCAGCCTGGACTCCTACAATGAGCAGTTCTTC	CASSLDSYNEQFF
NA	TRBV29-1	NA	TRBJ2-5	TGCAGCGTTGAAGCGGCCGACTTCTACCAAGAGACCCAGTACTTC	CSVEAADFYQETQYF
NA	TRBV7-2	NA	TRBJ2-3	TGTGCCAGCAGCTTAGGGGGAGCGGTCACAGATACGCAGTATTTT	CASSLGGAVTDTQYF
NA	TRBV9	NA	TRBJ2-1	TGTGCCAGCAGCGTATTAGGCTTACCCTACAATGAGCAGTTCTTC	CASSVLGLPYNEQFF
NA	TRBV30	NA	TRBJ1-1	TGTGCCTGGAGTGGGCGCGGAGACACTGAAGCTTTCTTT	CAWSGRGDTEAFF
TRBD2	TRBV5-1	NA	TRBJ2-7	TGCGCCAGCAGCTTCGGGGGGACTAGCGCCACCTACGAGCAGTACTTC	CASSFGGTSATYEQYF
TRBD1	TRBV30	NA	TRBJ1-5	TGTGCCTGGGCCGGACAGGGAGGGAAATTAAATCAGCCCCAGCATTTT	CAWAGQGGKLNQPQHF
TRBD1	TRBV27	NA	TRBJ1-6	TGTGCCAGCAGTTCGACAGGGGCCGATTCACCCCTCCACTTT	CASSSTGADSPLHF
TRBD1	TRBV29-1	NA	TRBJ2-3	TGCAGCGCCCGGACAGGGGCGGATACGCAGTATTTT	CSARTGADTQYF
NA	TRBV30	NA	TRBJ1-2	TGTGCCTGGAAAAGGTGGGAAGGTGATGGCTACACCTTC	CAWKRWEGDGYTF
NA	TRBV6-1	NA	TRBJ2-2	TGTGCCAGCAGCCGACAGACCGGGGAGCTGTTTTTT	CASSRQTGELFF
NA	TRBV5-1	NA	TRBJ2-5	TGCGCCAGCAGCTTGAGACCAGCACAAGAGACCCAGTACTTC	CASSLRPAQETQYF
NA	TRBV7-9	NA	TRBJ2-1	TGTGCCAGCAGCTTCCTAGGTAGTTGGGGCATCAATGAGCAGTTCTTC	CASSFLGSWGINEQFF